This TCR beta chain stems from a study of blood T cell repertoires in COVID-19. On the study more broadly: PBMCs, B-cell-depleted T cells, or T cells were the source of the cDNA or gDNA that made up the material.

CDR3 length equals 13 residues. The J segment lost 7 bases and the V segment lost 4 bases, leaving 7 bases of the junction unmatched. This clone was observed once. Per the original data handling: Reference gene primer amplification yielded estimated nucleated cell counts. Libraries were prepared by immunoSEQ multiplex PCR; TCRdb keeps only in-frame clonotypes and omits some of them. V and J calls and clone size follow that table, whereas D and trimming were derived from the DNA. The repertoire consists of a few hundred thousand clones, with more than 75% occurring once and the leading ten covering under 2.5%.

The V gene is TRBV23-1, the J gene TRBJ2-7; 7 bases agree with TRBD1. TRBV23-1 is known as an ORF, though its function is uncertain. The sequenced sample consisted of peripheral blood. The clonotype originates from a man between 35 and 55 years old with active or convalescent COVID-19. The CDR3 spells CASSRDRRGEQYF. The CDR3 DNA follows: TGCGCCAGCAGTCGGGACAGAAGAGGGGAGCAGTACTTC.